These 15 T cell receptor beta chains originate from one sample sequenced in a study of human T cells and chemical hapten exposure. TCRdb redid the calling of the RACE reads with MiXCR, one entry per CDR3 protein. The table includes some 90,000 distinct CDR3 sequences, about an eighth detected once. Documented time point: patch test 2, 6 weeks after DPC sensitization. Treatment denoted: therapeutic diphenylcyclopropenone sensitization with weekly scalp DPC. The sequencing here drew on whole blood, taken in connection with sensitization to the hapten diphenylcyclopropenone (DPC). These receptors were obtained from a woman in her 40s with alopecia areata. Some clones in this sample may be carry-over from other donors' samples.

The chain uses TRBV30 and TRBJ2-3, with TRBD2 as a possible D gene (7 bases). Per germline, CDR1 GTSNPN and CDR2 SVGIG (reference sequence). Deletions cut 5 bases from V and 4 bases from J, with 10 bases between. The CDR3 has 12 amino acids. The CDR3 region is CAWGEGADTQYF. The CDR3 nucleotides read TGTGCCTGGGGGGAGGGGGCAGATACGCAGTATTTT.

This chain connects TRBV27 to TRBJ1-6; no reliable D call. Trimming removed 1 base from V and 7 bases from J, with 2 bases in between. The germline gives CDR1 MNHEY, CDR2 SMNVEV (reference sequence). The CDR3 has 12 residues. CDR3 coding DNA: TGTGCCAGCAGTTTATACAATTCACCCCTCCACTTT. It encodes CASSLYNSPLHF.

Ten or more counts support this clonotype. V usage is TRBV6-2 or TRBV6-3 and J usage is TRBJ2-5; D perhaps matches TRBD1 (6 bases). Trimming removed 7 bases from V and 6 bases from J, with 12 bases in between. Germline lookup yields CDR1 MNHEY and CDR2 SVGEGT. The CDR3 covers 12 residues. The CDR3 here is CASTNRVQTQYF. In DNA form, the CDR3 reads TGTGCCAGCACCAACAGGGTACAGACCCAGTACTTC.

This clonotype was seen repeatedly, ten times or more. In DNA form, the CDR3 reads TGTGCCAGCAGCCCTTATGGAGGGGGCACTAATGAAAAACTGTTTTTT. This sequence encodes CASSPYGGGTNEKLFF. V usage is TRBV5-4 and J usage is TRBJ1-4; 7 bases agree with TRBD1. With V trimmed by 4 bases and J by 2 bases, 8 bases remained unmatched. The CDR3 spans 16 residues. The V gene's germline CDR1 is SGHNT and CDR2 YYREEE (reference sequence). The full variable domain, rest sourced from reference TRBV5-4 and TRBJ1-4, is ETGVTQSPTHLIKTRGQQVTLRCSSQSGHNTVSWYQQALGQGPQFIFQYYREEENGRGNFPPRFSGLQFPNYSSELNVNALELDDSALYLCASSPYGGGTNEKLFFGSGTQLSVL.

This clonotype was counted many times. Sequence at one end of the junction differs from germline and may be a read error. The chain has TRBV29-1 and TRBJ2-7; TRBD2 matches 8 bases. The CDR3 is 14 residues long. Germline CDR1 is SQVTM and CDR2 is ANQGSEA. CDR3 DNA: TGCAGTGTTGTGGACCCCCGGGAGGGTCTCGAGCAGTACTTC. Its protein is CSVVDPREGLEQYF.

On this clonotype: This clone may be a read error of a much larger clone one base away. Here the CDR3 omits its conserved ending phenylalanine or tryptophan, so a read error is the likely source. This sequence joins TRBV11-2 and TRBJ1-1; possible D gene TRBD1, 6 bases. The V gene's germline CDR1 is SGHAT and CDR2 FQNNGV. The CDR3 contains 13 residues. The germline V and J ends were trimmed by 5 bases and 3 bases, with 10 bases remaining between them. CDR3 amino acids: CASSNRVDTEAFL. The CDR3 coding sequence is TGTGCCAGCAGCAACAGGGTTGACACTGAAGCTTTCTTA.

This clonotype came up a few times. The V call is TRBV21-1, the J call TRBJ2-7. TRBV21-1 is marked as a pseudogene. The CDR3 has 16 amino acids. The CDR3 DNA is TGTGCCAGCAGCCTGTTTGCTGGGGAAAGCTCCTACGAGCAGTACTTC. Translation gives CASSLFAGESSYEQYF.

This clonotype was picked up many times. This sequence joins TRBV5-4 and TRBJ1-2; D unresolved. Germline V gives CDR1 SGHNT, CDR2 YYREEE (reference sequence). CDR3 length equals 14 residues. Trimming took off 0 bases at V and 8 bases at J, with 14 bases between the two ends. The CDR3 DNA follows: TGTGCCAGCAGCTTGGTCGGCATCACTAGGGGCTACACCTTC. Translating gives CASSLVGITRGYTF.

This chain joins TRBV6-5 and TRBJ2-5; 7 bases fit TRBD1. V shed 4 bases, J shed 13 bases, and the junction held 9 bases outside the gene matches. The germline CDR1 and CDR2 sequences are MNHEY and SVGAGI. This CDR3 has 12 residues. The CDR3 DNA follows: TGTGCCAGCAGTTCCCGACAGGGTTTGTGGTACTTC. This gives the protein CASSSRQGLWYF.

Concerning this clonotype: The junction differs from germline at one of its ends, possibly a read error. Here the CDR3 DNA reads TGTGCCAGCAGCTTTACTGGACAGGGTAACAGTGAAGCTTTCTTT. Its translation is CASSFTGQGNSEAFF. The genes are TRBV7-9 and TRBJ1-1; 8 bases map to TRBD1. This CDR3 is 15 amino acids long. Germline V gene lookup returns CDR1 SEHNR and CDR2 FQNEAQ (reference sequence). Combining the CDR3 with reference TRBV7-9 and TRBJ1-1 gives the whole variable domain DTGVSQNPRHKITKRGQNVTFRCDPISEHNRLYWYRQTLGQGPEFLTYFQNEAQLEKSRLLSDRFSAERPKGSFSTLEIQRTEQGDSAMYLCASSFTGQGNSEAFFGQGTRLTVV.

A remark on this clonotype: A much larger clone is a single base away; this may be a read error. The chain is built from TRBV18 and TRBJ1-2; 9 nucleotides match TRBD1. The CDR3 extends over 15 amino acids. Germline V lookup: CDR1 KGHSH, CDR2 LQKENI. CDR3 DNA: TGTGTCAGCTCACCATACAGGGGGCTAGACTATGGCTACACCTTC. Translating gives CVSSPYRGLDYGYTF.

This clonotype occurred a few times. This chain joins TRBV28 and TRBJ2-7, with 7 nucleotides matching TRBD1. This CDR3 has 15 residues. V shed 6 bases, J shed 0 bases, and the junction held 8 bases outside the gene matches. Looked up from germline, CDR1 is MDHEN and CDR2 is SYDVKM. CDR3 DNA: TGTGCCAGCAGGGGGACAGAGGGCGGCTCCTACGAGCAGTACTTC. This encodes CASRGTEGGSYEQYF. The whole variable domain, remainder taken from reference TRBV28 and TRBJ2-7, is DVKVTQSSRYLVKRTGEKVFLECVQDMDHENMFWYRQDPGLGLRLIYFSYDVKMKEKGDIPEGYSVSREKKERFSLILESASTNQTSMYLCASRGTEGGSYEQYFGPGTRLTVT.

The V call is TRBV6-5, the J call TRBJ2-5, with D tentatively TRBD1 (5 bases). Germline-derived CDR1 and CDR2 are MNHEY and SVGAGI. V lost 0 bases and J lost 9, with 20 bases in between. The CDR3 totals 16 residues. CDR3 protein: CASSYSADWGLGAQYF. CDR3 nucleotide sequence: TGTGCCAGCAGTTACTCTGCCGACTGGGGCCTTGGGGCCCAGTACTTC.

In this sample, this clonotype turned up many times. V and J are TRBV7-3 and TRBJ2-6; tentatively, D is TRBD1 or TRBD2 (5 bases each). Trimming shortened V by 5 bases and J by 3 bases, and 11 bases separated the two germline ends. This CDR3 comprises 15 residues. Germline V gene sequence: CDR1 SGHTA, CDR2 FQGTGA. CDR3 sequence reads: CASSRGADGANVLTF. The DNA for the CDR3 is TGTGCCAGCAGCCGAGGGGCAGATGGGGCCAACGTCCTGACTTTC.

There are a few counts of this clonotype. In nucleotides, the CDR3 is TGTGCCAGCAGTGATGTGAACACTGAAGCTTTCTTT. Its translation is CASSDVNTEAFF. This chain links TRBV25-1 with TRBJ1-1; D gene unclear. V was trimmed by 3 bases and J by 0 bases, leaving 2 bases between them. Germline lookup yields CDR1 MGHDK and CDR2 SYGVNS. The CDR3 contains 12 residues.